These 7 T cell receptor beta chains were all obtained from the same sample, sequenced in a study of technical replicates of blood from a few donors. Profiled with immunoSEQ multiplex PCR; TCRdb holds only in-frame clones, not every one. Found here are 70,000 to 95,000 clones, 75% to 95% of them singletons; the top ten hold under 0.5%. Material for sequencing was T cells isolated from PBMCs. These receptors were obtained from a human donor in good health. Some clones in this sample may be carry-over from other donors' samples.

The chain has TRBV4-3 and TRBJ1-2; 8 bases match TRBD1. The CDR3 loop spans 15 amino acids. V trimming: 0 bases; J trimming: 8 bases; junction bases outside the gene matches: 8. CDR1 is LGHNA and CDR2 is YSLEER in the germline V gene. As DNA, the CDR3 is TGCGCCAGCAGCCAAGAGGGGGCAGGGGGCCTGGGCTACACCTTC. Encoded protein: CASSQEGAGGLGYTF.

This clone was seen a single time. V usage is TRBV19 and J usage is TRBJ2-5; 7 nucleotides agree with TRBD2. Germline CDR1 and CDR2: LNHDA and SQIVND (reference sequence). CDR3 size: 15 residues. Germline trimming cut 5 bases from V and 1 base from J; bases unmatched to any gene: 7. The CDR3, as DNA: TGTGCCAGTAGTCTGGAAGCGGGACCCCAAGAGACCCAGTACTTC. It translates to CASSLEAGPQETQYF. The variable domain in full, completed from reference TRBV19 and TRBJ2-5, reads DGGITQSPKYLFRKEGQNVTLSCEQNLNHDAMYWYRQDPGQGLRLIYYSQIVNDFQKGDIAEGYSVSREKKESFPLTVTSAQKNPTAFYLCASSLEAGPQETQYFGPGTRLLVL.

The rearrangement links TRBV28 to TRBJ1-3; D is undetermined. V gave up 6 bases and J gave up 5 bases, with 17 bases separating them. Per the germline V gene, CDR1 is MDHEN and CDR2 is SYDVKM. This CDR3 has 15 residues. The CDR3 is CASSGIRESRNTIYF. The CDR3 region has the DNA TGTGCCAGCAGCGGGATAAGGGAAAGCAGAAACACCATATATTTT.

The chain is built from TRBV7-3 and TRBJ2-3; TRBD2 aligns across 9 bases. This CDR3 region has 16 residues. V lost 0 bases to trimming and J lost 5 bases; unmatched junction nucleotides: 6. The germline CDR1 and CDR2 sequences are SGHTA and FQGTGA. CDR3 amino acids: CASSLTSGGEEDTQYF. CDR3 DNA sequence: TGTGCCAGCAGCTTAACTAGCGGGGGTGAGGAAGATACGCAGTATTTT.

The CDR3: CASSLTGNEQFF. CDR3 in DNA: TGTGCCAGCAGCTTAACAGGAAATGAGCAGTTCTTC. The chain is built from TRBV7-2 and TRBJ2-1; a weak D match, TRBD1 (5 bases). This CDR3 is built from 12 residues. The ends were cut back, 2 bases at V and 7 bases at J, with 6 bases in the middle. Germline loops: CDR1 SGHTA, CDR2 FQGNSA.

V gene TRBV5-6 combines with J gene TRBJ1-3; D gene unclear. V was clipped by 6 bases and J by 6 bases, with 16 bases between them. CDR3 length: 14 amino acids. Germline CDR1 and CDR2: SGHDT and YYEEEE. CDR3 coding DNA: TGTGCCAGCATCCTATCGGGATCTATAAACACCATATATTTT. Its translation is CASILSGSINTIYF.

The rearrangement uses TRBV2 and TRBJ2-7; D remains ambiguous. The CDR3 runs 12 residues. V lost 7 bases to trimming and J lost 3 bases, with 10 bases between them. Germline V gene lookup returns CDR1 SNHLY and CDR2 FYNNEI. This chain's CDR3 is CASKLLSYEQYF. The CDR3 DNA reads as TGTGCCAGCAAACTTCTGAGCTACGAGCAGTACTTC. Full variable domain (outside the CDR3, taken from reference TRBV2 and TRBJ2-7): EPEVTQTPSHQVTQMGQEVILRCVPISNHLYFYWYRQILGQKVEFLVSFYNNEISEKSEIFDDQFSVERPDGSNFTLKIRSTKLEDSAMYFCASKLLSYEQYFGPGTRLTVT.